Listed below are T cell receptor beta chains from one sample, sequenced in a study of cytomegalovirus exposure and HLA in healthy donors. The method was immunoSEQ multiplex PCR; TCRdb's version includes in-frame clones alone and lacks a portion of them. The table records a few hundred thousand clones, 85% to 90% of them present only once. The sample was PBMCs. The receptors derive from a woman under 30 in good health and CMV-seronegative. The CDR3 runs from the conserved cysteine through the conserved F or W. The D gene is left open where the match is weak. Clone size, where shown, is once, few, many, or a class for clones that have expanded.

J gene | V gene | clone size | D gene | CDR3 length | CDR3 DNA | CDR3 protein
TRBJ1-3 | TRBV27 | - | - | 17 | TGTGCCAGCAGTTTATCCTCTGGGCGGGAGGTTGGAAACACCATATATTTT | CASSLSSGREVGNTIYF
TRBJ2-3 | TRBV2 | - | TRBD2 | 14 | TGTGCCAGCAGCGAGCGGGAGGGTTCTAGTACGCAGTATTTT | CASSEREGSSTQYF
TRBJ2-2 | TRBV5-1 | once | - | 15 | TGCGCCAGCAGCTTGCGGGGTTGGAACACCGGGGAGCTGTTTTTT | CASSLRGWNTGELFF
TRBJ2-6 | TRBV28 | - | - | 17 | TGTGCCAGCAGTTTATGGGGGGGACAGTCAGGGGCCAACGTCCTGACTTTC | CASSLWGGQSGANVLTF
TRBJ2-5 | TRBV28 | once | - | 16 | TGTGCCAGCACCCCCCCACCCTACAGGGTCCCTGAGACCCAGTACTTC | CASTPPPYRVPETQYF
TRBJ2-5 | TRBV2 | - | TRBD1 | 13 | TGTGCCACCGAGACAGGGCCCCAAGAGACCCAGTACTTC | CATETGPQETQYF
TRBJ2-7 | TRBV11-2 | - | TRBD2 | 15 | TGTGCCAGCAGCTCTGTCGGACTAGCTAGTTACGAGCAGTACTTC | CASSSVGLASYEQYF
TRBJ2-1 | TRBV11-2 | - | TRBD2 | 15 | TGTGCCAGCAGGCGGACTAGCGGGAACCTCAATGAGCAGTTCTTC | CASRRTSGNLNEQFF
TRBJ2-7 | TRBV7-2 | - | - | 19 | TGTGCCAGCAGCTTAGTGCTAGCGCGTTCCCCTTATTCTCCTGACGAGCAGTACTTC | CASSLVLARSPYSPDEQYF
TRBJ2-3 | TRBV9 | - | - | 15 | TGTGCCAGCGCCTACAGGGTCCAAGGCACAGATACGCAGTATTTT | CASAYRVQGTDTQYF
TRBJ2-7 | TRBV28 | - | - | 12 | TGTGCCAGCAGTTTATTCGGCTACGAGCAGTACTTC | CASSLFGYEQYF
TRBJ2-2 | TRBV2 | - | TRBD2 | 15 | TGTGCCAGCAGTAATCTAGCGGGAGCCTCCGGGGAGCTGTTTTTT | CASSNLAGASGELFF